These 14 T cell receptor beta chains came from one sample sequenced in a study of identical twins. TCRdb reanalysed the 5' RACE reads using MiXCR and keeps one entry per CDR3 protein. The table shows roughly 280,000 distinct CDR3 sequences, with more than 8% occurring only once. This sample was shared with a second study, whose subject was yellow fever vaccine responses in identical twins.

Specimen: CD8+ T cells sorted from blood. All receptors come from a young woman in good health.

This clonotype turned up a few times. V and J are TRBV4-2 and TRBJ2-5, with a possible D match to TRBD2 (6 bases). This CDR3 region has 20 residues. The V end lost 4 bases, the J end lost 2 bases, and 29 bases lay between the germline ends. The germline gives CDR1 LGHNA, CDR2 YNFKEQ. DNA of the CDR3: TGTGCCAGCAGCCCTAGGGGTAGCGCAGAGGATTTGGAGGGGCAAGAGACCCAGTACTTC. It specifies CASSPRGSAEDLEGQETQYF.

CDR3 residues: CASSVGVSSYNEQFF. DNA of the CDR3: TGTGCCAGCAGCGTGGGAGTGAGCTCCTACAATGAGCAGTTCTTC. The rearrangement uses TRBV9 and TRBJ2-1; D might be TRBD2 (5 bases). Germline V gene data show CDR1 as SGDLS and CDR2 as YYNGEE. The CDR3 spans 15 residues. Trimming left V 2 bases short and J 0 bases short, with 9 bases between. Combining the CDR3 with reference TRBV9 and TRBJ2-1 gives the whole variable domain DSGVTQTPKHLITATGQRVTLRCSPRSGDLSVYWYQQSLDQGLQFLIQYYNGEERAKGNILERFSAQQFPDLHSELNLSSLELGDSALYFCASSVGVSSYNEQFFGPGTRLTVL.

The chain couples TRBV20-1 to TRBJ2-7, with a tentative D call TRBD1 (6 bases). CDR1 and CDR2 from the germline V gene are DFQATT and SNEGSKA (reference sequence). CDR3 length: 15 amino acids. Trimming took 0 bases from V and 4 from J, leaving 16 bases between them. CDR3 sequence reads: CSARDFRQGRYEQYF. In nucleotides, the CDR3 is TGCAGTGCTAGAGATTTTCGGCAGGGGAGATACGAGCAGTACTTC.

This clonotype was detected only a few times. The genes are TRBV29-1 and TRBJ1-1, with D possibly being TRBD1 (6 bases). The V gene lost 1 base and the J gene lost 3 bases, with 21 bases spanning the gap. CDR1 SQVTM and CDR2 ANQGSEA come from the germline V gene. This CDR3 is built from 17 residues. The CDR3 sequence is CSVEGGGRFEVDTEAFF. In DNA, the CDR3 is TGCAGCGTTGAAGGGGGGGGGCGATTTGAGGTGGACACTGAAGCTTTCTTT.

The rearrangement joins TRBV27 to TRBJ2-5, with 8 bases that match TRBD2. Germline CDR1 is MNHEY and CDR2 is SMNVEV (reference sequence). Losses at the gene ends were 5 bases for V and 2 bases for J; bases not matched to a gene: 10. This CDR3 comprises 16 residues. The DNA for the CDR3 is TGTGCCAGCAGTCCCTTTGCGGGGGGTTTTCAAGAGACCCAGTACTTC. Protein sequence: CASSPFAGGFQETQYF.

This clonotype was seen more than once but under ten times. CDR3 sequence reads: CASKLRQAGNTIYF. The CDR3 DNA reads as TGTGCCAGCAAGCTGCGTCAGGCGGGAAACACCATATATTTT. The chain joins TRBV6-1 to TRBJ1-3; D gene ambiguous. With 7 bases removed from V and 4 bases from J, the gap between germline ends came to 14 bases. Per germline, CDR1 MNHNS and CDR2 SASEGT. The CDR3 runs to 14 residues.

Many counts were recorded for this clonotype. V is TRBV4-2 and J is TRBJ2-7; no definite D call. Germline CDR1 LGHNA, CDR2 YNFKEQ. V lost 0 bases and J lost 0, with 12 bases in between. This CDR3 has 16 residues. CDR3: CASSQDRTSPSYEQYF. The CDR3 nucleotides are TGTGCCAGCAGCCAAGATAGGACGTCGCCCTCCTACGAGCAGTACTTC.

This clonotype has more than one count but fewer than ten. DNA of the CDR3: TGTGCCAGCACCCCGGGCTTCGGCACAGATACGCAGTATTTT. Translating gives CASTPGFGTDTQYF. This chain links TRBV27 with TRBJ2-3; D is unresolved. Trimming removed 7 bases from V and 1 base from J, with 12 bases in between. The CDR3 consists of 14 residues. The germline V gene has CDR1 MNHEY and CDR2 SMNVEV (reference sequence).

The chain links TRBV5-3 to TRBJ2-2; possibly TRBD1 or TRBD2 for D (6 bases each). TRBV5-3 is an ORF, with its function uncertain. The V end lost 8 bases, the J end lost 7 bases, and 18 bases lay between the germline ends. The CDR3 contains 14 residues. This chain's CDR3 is CARSLGGLCGELFF. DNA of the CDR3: TGTGCCAGGAGCCTGGGGGGCCTCTGCGGGGAGCTGTTTTTT.

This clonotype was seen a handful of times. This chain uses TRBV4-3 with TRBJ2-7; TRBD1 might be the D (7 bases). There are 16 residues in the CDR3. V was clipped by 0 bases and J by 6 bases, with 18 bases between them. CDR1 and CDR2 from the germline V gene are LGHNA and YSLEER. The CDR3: CASSQEREIQGLEQYF. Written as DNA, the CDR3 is TGCGCCAGCAGCCAAGAACGGGAGATACAGGGGCTCGAGCAGTACTTC.

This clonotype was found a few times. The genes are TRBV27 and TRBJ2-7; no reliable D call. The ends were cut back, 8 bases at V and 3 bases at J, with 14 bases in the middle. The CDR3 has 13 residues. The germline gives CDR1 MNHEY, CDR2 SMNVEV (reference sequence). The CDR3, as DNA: TGTGCCAGCCGCCAGAGAGGCCTCTACGAGCAGTACTTC. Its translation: CASRQRGLYEQYF.

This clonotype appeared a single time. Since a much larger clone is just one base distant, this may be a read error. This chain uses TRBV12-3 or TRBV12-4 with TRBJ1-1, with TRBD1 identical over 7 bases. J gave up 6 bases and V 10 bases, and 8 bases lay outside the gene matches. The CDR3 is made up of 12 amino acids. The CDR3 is CAIIKQGPEAFF. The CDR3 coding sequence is TGTGCCATCATCAAACAGGGGCCTGAAGCTTTCTTT.

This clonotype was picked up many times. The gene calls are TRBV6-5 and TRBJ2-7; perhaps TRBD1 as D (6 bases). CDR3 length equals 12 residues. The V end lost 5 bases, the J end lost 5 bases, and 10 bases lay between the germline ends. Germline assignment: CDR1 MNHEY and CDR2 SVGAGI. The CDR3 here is CASSATGHEQYF. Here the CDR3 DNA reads TGTGCCAGCAGTGCCACAGGGCACGAGCAGTACTTC.

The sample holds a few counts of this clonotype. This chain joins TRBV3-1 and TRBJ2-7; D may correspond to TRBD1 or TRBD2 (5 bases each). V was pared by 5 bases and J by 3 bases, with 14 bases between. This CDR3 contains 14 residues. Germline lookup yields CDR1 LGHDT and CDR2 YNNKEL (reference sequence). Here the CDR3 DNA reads TGTGCCAGCAGCTACGGGGACGTAAACTACGAGCAGTACTTC. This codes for CASSYGDVNYEQYF.